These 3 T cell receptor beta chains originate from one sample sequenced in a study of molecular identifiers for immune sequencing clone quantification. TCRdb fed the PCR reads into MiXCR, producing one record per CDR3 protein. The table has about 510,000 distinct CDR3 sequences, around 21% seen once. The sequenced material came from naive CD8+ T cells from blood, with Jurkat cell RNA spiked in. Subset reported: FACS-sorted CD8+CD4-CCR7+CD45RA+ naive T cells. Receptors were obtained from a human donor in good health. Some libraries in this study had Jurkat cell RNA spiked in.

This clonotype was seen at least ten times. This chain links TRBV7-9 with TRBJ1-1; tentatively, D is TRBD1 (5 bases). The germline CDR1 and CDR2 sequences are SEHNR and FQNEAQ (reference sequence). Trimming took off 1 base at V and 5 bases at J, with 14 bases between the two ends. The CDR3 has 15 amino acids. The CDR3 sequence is CASSLGGASSTEAFF. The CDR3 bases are TGTGCCAGCAGCTTAGGGGGCGCGAGCTCTACTGAAGCTTTCTTT.

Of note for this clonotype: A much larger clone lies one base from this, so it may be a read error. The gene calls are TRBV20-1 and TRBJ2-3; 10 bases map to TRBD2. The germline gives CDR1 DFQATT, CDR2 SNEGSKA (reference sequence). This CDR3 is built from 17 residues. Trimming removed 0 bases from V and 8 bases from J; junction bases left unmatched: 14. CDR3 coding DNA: TGCAGTGCTAGAGAACAAAATAGCGGGAGGCTTTCAGGTACGCAGTATTTT. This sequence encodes CSAREQNSGRLSGTQYF.

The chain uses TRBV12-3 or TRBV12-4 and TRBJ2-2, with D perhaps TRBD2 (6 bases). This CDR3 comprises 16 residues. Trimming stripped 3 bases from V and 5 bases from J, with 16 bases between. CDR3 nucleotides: TGTGCCAGCAGTTTTTCGGGACCCCGGGGGACCGGGGAGCTGTTTTTT. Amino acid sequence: CASSFSGPRGTGELFF.